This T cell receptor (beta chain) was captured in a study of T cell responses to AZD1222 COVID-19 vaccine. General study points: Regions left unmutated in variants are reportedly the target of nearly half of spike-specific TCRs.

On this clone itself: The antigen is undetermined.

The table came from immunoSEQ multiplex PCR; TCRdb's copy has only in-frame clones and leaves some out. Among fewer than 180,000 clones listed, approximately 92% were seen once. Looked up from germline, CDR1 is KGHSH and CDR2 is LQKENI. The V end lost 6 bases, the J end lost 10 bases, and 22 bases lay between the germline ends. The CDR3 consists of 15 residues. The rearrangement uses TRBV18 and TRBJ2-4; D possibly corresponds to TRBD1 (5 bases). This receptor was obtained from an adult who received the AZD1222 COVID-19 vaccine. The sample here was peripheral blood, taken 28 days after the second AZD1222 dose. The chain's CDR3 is CASSQGHPNIGIQYF. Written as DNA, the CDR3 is TGTGCCAGCTCCCAAGGACACCCCAACATCGGGATTCAGTACTTC.